A selection of T cell receptor beta chains follows, all from one sample in a study of CD8+CD57+ T cells in acquired aplastic anemia. TCRdb reanalysed the reads using MiXCR and keeps one entry per CDR3 protein. The sample lists 150,000 or so distinct CDR3 sequences, 40% to 60% occurring once. Sample: sorted CD4+, CD8+, or CD8+CD57+ T cells (not recorded which) from PBMCs. Receptor source: a human donor with aplastic anemia. CDR3s include the opening cysteine and the closing phenylalanine or tryptophan. Each record gives: clone size, D gene, J gene, V gene, CDR3 protein, CDR3 DNA. A D gene is named only where the DNA matches it firmly. Only some rows state a clone size, as once, few, many or a class for expanded clones.

>many|.|TRBJ2-3|TRBV14
CASSQESGRGTDTQYF
TGTGCCAGCAGCCAAGAGTCAGGGAGAGGCACAGATACGCAGTATTTT
>.|.|TRBJ2-1|TRBV20-1
CSARTPGEANEQFF
TGCAGTGCTAGAACCCCGGGAGAGGCCAATGAGCAGTTCTTC
>.|.|TRBJ1-2|TRBV27
CASSPRGAYGYTF
TGTGCCAGCAGCCCACGGGGGGCCTATGGCTACACCTTC
>.|TRBD2|TRBJ2-5|TRBV20-1
CSAPSERGVETQYF
TGCAGTGCTCCCTCCGAGCGGGGGGTGGAGACCCAGTACTTC
>many|.|TRBJ1-1|TRBV9
CASSAINTEAFF
TGTGCCAGCAGCGCTATTAACACTGAAGCTTTCTTT
>.|.|TRBJ2-1|TRBV25-1
CASRDPLYEQFF
TGTGCCAGCCGTGACCCCCTCTACGAGCAGTTCTTC
>.|.|TRBJ2-2|TRBV10-3
CAISEVTGTQTGELFF
TGTGCCATCAGTGAGGTTACCGGGACCCAAACCGGGGAGCTGTTTTTT
>many|TRBD1|TRBJ2-7|TRBV6-4
CASSDTRRATGCVEQYF
TGTGCCAGCAGTGACACAAGGCGGGCGACAGGGTGCGTCGAGCAGTACTTC
>.|.|TRBJ2-5|TRBV2
CASGTRPGQGFETQYF
TGTGCCAGCGGGACTAGGCCGGGACAGGGATTTGAGACCCAGTACTTC
>.|.|TRBJ2-7|TRBV29-1
CSVEDSGGHPSYEQYF
TGCAGCGTTGAAGATTCGGGGGGCCACCCCTCCTACGAGCAGTACTTC
>.|.|TRBJ1-2|TRBV12-3/TRBV12-4
CASSLSLYGYTF
TGTGCCAGCAGTTTAAGCCTCTATGGCTACACCTTC
>.|TRBD1|TRBJ1-2|TRBV27
CASSYGQGGGYTF
TGTGCCAGCAGTTATGGACAGGGCGGAGGCTACACCTTC
>.|.|TRBJ1-5|TRBV27
CASSLRGGNQPQHF
TGTGCCAGCAGTTTAAGGGGGGGGAATCAGCCCCAGCATTTT
>few|.|TRBJ2-7|TRBV7-8
CASSRPGNEQYF
TGTGCCAGCAGCCGCCCTGGAAACGAGCAGTACTTC
>many|TRBD2|TRBJ2-5|TRBV7-9
CASSPPTSKYGETQYF
TGTGCCAGCAGCCCACCGACTAGCAAATATGGAGAGACCCAGTACTTC
>once|.|TRBJ1-1|TRBV20-1
CSEWQVRKTEAFF
TGCAGTGAGTGGCAGGTTAGGAAGACTGAAGCTTTCTTT
>.|TRBD2|TRBJ2-3|TRBV11-1
CASSLAGVATDTQYF
TGTGCCAGCAGCCTAGCGGGAGTTGCCACAGATACGCAGTATTTT
>.|.|TRBJ2-2|TRBV25-1
CASSRTPTGELFF
TGTGCCAGCAGTCGCACCCCTACCGGGGAGCTGTTTTTT
>.|.|TRBJ2-7|TRBV7-4
CASSPPPRVHYEQYF
TGTGCCAGCAGCCCTCCCCCGCGGGTGCACTACGAGCAGTACTTC
>.|.|TRBJ1-1|TRBV29-1
CSVASQVRRETEAFF
TGCAGCGTTGCCTCCCAGGTCAGGCGGGAGACTGAAGCTTTCTTT
>.|TRBD2|TRBJ2-7|TRBV2
CASSMTSGGLEQYF
TGTGCCAGCAGTATGACTAGCGGGGGCCTGGAGCAGTACTTC
>many|.|TRBJ1-2|TRBV9
CASSDRTGYGYTF
TGTGCCAGCAGCGACAGGACGGGGTATGGCTACACCTTC
>.|.|TRBJ2-7|TRBV20-1
CSAREGYEQYF
TGCAGTGCTAGGGAGGGCTACGAGCAGTACTTC
>many|.|TRBJ2-1|TRBV19
CASSRRQKQFF
TGTGCCAGTAGTCGTCGCCAGAAGCAGTTCTTC
>.|.|TRBJ2-1|TRBV27
CASSLSMDNEQFF
TGTGCCAGCAGTTTATCGATGGACAATGAGCAGTTCTTC
>.|.|TRBJ2-3|TRBV7-9
CASRSGSPGDTQYF
TGTGCCAGCAGGAGCGGTTCCCCCGGGGATACGCAGTATTTT
>.|.|TRBJ1-1|TRBV2
CARLGRGGNTEAFF
TGTGCCAGATTAGGCAGGGGAGGGAACACTGAAGCTTTCTTT
>.|.|TRBJ2-2|TRBV24-1
CATSDPRTGNTGELFF
TGTGCCACCAGTGACCCTCGGACTGGTAACACCGGGGAGCTGTTTTTT
>few|.|TRBJ1-1|TRBV7-2
CASSLPSGQNTEAFF
TGTGCCAGCAGCTTGCCTTCGGGGCAGAACACTGAAGCTTTCTTT
>many|TRBD2|TRBJ2-1|TRBV5-1
CASSLEASGIHNEQFF
TGCGCCAGCAGCTTGGAAGCTAGCGGGATCCACAATGAGCAGTTCTTC
>.|TRBD1|TRBJ1-2|TRBV7-2
CASSLGQRYGYTF
TGTGCCAGCAGCTTGGGACAGCGATATGGCTACACCTTC
>many|TRBD2|TRBJ2-1|TRBV30
CAWSVAGGFDEQFF
TGTGCCTGGAGTGTGGCGGGAGGGTTCGATGAGCAGTTCTTC
>few|TRBD1|TRBJ2-1|TRBV6-1
CASSGPGQGADEQFF
TGTGCCAGCAGTGGCCCGGGACAGGGGGCCGATGAGCAGTTCTTC
>many|TRBD2|TRBJ2-7|TRBV7-9
CASSSAASGSYEQYF
TGTGCCAGCAGCTCGGCGGCTAGCGGGTCATACGAGCAGTACTTC
>.|TRBD2|TRBJ2-7|TRBV15
CATSRGGTSAYEQYF
TGTGCCACCAGCAGAGGTGGGACTAGCGCCTACGAGCAGTACTTC
>few|TRBD1|TRBJ2-7|TRBV28
CASSSGQGAPKYYEQYF
TGTGCCAGCAGTTCGGGACAGGGGGCCCCAAAATACTACGAGCAGTACTTC
>.|.|TRBJ2-5|TRBV10-3
CAITRLPSETQYF
TGTGCCATCACCCGGCTTCCGTCGGAGACCCAGTACTTC
>once|.|TRBJ2-7|TRBV10-3
CAISESPSRNYEQYF
TGTGCCATCAGTGAGTCCCCGAGCAGGAACTACGAGCAGTACTTC
>few|TRBD2|TRBJ2-3|TRBV10-3
CAIHTSGVLRNWGTDTQYF
TGTGCCATCCATACTAGCGGGGTCCTACGCAACTGGGGCACAGATACGCAGTATTTT